This T cell receptor beta chain was recovered during a study of T cell changes during pregnancy in multiple sclerosis. The data were produced by immunoSEQ multiplex PCR, yet TCRdb's version contains in-frame clones alone and is incomplete. The sample yields 90,000 or so clones, over 85% seen once. This CDR3 is 18 amino acids long. Trimming took 1 base from V and 5 from J; bases not matched to a gene: 12. Per germline, CDR1 MGHRA and CDR2 YSYEKL. This receptor was identified in a female donor in good health, enrolled as a control in a pregnancy study. The J gene is TRBJ1-5, the V gene TRBV4-1; 9 nucleotides agree with TRBD1. Sequenced material: peripheral blood, taken after pregnancy. The CDR3 sequence is CASSQVNRGQVAHQPQHF. The CDR3 DNA follows: TGCGCCAGCAGCCAAGTAAACAGGGGGCAGGTGGCACATCAGCCCCAGCATTTT.